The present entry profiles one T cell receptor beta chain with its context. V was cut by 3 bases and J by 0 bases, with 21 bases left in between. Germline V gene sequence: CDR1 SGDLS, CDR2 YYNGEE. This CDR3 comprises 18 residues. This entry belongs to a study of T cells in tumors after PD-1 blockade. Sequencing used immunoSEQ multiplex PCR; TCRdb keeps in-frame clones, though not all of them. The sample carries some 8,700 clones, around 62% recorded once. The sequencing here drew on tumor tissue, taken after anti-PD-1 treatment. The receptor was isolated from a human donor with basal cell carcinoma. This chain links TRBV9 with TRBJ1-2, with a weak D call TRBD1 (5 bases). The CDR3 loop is CASSANLRQGIPNYGYTF. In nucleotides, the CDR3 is TGTGCCAGCAGCGCCAATTTACGCCAGGGAATTCCTAACTATGGCTACACCTTC.